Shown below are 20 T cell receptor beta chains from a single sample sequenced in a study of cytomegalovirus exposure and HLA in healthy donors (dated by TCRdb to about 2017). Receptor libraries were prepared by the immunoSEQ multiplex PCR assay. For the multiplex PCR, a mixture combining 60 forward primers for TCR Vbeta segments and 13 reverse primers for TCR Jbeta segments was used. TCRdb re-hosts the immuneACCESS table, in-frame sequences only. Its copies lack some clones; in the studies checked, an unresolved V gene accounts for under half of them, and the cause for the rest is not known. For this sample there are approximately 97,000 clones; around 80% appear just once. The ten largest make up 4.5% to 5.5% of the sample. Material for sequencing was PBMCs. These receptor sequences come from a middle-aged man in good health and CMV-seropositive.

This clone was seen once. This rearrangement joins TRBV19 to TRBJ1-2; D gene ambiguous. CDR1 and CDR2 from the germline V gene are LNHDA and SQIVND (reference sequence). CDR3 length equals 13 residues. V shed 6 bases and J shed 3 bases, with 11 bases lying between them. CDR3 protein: CASSAHGDYGYTF. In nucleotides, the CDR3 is TGTGCCAGTAGCGCCCACGGGGACTATGGCTACACCTTC.

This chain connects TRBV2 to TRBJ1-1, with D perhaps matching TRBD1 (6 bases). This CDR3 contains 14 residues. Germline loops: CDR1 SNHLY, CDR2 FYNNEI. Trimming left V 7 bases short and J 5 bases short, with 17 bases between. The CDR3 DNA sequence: TGTGCCAGCATGTATCCAGGGGTTTATACTGAAGCTTTCTTT. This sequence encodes CASMYPGVYTEAFF.

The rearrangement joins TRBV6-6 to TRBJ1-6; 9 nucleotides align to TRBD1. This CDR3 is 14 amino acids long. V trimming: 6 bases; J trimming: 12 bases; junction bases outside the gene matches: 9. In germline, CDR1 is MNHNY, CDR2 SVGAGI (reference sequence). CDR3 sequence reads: CASRTGTGHQPLHF. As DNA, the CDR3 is TGTGCCAGCAGGACCGGGACAGGGCATCAACCCCTCCACTTT.

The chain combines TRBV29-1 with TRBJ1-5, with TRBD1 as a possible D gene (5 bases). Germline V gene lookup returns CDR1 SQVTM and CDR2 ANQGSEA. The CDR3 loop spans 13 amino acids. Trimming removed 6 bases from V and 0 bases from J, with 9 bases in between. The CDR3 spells CSVQENSNQPQHF. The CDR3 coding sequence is TGCAGCGTACAGGAGAATAGCAATCAGCCCCAGCATTTT.

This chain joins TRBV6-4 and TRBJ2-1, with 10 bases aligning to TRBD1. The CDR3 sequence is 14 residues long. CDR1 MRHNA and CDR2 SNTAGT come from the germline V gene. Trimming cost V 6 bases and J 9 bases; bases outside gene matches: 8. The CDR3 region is CASRPGQGRGEQFF. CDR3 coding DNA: TGTGCCAGCAGGCCGGGACAGGGGAGGGGTGAGCAGTTCTTC.

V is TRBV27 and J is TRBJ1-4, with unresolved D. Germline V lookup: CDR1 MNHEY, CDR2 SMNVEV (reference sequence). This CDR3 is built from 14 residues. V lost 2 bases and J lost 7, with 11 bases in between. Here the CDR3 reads CASSLLVAGEKLFF. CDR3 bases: TGTGCCAGCAGTTTACTGGTAGCTGGTGAAAAACTGTTTTTT.

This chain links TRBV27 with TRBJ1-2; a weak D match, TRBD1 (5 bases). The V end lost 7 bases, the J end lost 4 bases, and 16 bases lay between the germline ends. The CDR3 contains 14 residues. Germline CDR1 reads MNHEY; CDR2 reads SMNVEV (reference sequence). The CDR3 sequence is CASTPWGDGYGYTF. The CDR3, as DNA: TGTGCCAGCACCCCGTGGGGGGACGGCTATGGCTACACCTTC.

The CDR3 DNA is TGTGCCAGCACCTCAAGGGGGACACCCAGGTGGACTGAAGCTTTCTTT. Translation gives CASTSRGTPRWTEAFF. This sequence joins TRBV28 and TRBJ1-1; the D gene is possibly TRBD1 (6 bases). V was shortened by 7 bases and J by 5 bases, with 23 bases between the two germline ends. In germline, CDR1 is MDHEN, CDR2 SYDVKM. The CDR3 runs 16 residues.

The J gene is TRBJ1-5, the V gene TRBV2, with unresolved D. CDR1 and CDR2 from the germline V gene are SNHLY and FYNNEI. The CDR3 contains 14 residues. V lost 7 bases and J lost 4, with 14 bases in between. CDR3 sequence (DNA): TGTGCCAGCAACGACCTTGGGCTAAATCAGCCCCAGCATTTT. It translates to CASNDLGLNQPQHF.

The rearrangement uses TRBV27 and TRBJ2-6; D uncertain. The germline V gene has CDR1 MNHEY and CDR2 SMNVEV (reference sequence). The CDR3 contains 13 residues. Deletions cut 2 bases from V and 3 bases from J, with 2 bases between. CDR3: CASSLLGANVLTF. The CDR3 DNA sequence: TGTGCCAGCAGTTTACTTGGGGCCAACGTCCTGACTTTC. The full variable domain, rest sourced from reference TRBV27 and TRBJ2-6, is EAQVTQNPRYLITVTGKKLTVTCSQNMNHEYMSWYRQDPGLGLRQIYYSMNVEVTDKGDVPEGYKVSRKEKRNFPLILESPSPNQTSLYFCASSLLGANVLTFGAGSRLTVL.

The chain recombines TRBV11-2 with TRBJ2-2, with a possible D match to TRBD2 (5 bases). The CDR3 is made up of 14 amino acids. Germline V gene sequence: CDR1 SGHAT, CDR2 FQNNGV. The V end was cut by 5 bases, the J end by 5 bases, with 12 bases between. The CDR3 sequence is CASSQGRDTGELFF. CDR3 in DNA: TGTGCCAGCAGCCAAGGACGGGATACCGGGGAGCTGTTTTTT.

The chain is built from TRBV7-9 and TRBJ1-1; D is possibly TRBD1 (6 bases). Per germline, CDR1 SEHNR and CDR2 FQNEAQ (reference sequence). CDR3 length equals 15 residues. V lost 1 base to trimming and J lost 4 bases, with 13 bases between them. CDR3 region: CASSLEGVGVTEAFF. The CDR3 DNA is TGTGCCAGCAGCTTAGAGGGGGTGGGGGTCACTGAAGCTTTCTTT.

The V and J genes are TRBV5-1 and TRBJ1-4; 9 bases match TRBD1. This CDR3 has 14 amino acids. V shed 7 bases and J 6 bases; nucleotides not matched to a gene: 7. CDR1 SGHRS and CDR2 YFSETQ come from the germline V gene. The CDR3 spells CASRLQGAHEKLFF. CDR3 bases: TGCGCCAGCCGATTACAGGGGGCGCATGAAAAACTGTTTTTT.

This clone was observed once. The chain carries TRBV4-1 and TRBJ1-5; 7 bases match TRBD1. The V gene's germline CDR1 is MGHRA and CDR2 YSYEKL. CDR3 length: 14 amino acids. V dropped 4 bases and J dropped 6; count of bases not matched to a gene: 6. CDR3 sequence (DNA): TGCGCCAGCAGCCCTCAGGGGGGCCCTCAGCCCCAGCATTTT. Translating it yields CASSPQGGPQPQHF.

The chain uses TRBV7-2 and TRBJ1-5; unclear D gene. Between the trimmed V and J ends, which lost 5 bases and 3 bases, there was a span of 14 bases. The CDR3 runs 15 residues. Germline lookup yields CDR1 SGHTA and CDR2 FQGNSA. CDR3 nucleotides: TGTGCCAGCAGCCCCCTGGGCAGCCACAATCAGCCCCAGCATTTT. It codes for CASSPLGSHNQPQHF. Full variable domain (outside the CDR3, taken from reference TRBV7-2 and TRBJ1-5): GAGVSQSPSNKVTEKGKDVELRCDPISGHTALYWYRQSLGQGLEFLIYFQGNSAPDKSGLPSDRFSAERTGGSVSTLTIQRTQQEDSAVYLCASSPLGSHNQPQHFGDGTRLSIL.

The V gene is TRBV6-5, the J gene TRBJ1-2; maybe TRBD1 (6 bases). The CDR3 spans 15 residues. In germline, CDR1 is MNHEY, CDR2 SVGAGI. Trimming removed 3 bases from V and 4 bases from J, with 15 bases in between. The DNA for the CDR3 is TGTGCCAGCAGTTATCCGCAAGACAGGAGCTATGGCTACACCTTC. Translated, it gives CASSYPQDRSYGYTF.

The CDR3 protein is CAISGGQGIWETQYF. The CDR3, as DNA: TGTGCCATCAGTGGGGGACAGGGAATATGGGAGACCCAGTACTTC. V gene TRBV10-3 combines with J gene TRBJ2-5; 9 nucleotides agree with TRBD1. V gave up 4 bases and J gave up 5 bases; unmatched junction bases: 8. This CDR3 has 15 residues. The V gene's germline CDR1 is ENHRY and CDR2 SYGVKD.

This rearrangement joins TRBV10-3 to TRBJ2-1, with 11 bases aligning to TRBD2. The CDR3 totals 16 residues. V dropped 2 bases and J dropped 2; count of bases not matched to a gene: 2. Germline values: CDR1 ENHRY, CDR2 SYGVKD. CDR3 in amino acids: CAISEGSGRAYNEQFF. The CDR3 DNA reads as TGTGCCATCAGTGAGGGTAGCGGGAGGGCCTACAATGAGCAGTTCTTC.

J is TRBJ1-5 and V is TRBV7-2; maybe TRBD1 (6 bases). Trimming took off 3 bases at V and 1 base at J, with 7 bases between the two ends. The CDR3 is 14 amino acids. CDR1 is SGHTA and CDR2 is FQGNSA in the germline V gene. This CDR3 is CASSLRGSNQPQHF. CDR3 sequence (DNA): TGTGCCAGCAGCTTGAGGGGGAGCAATCAGCCCCAGCATTTT.

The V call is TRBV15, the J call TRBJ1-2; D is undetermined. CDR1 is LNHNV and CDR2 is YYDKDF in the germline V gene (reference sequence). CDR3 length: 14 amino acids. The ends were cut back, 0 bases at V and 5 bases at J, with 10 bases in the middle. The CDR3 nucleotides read TGTGCCACCAGCAGAGATTGGAGCATATATGGCTACACCTTC. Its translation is CATSRDWSIYGYTF.